This TCR beta chain appears in the sequencing data of a study of CD8+ T cells in alopecia areata. A few counts support this clone. Extracted RNA was reverse transcribed, and the resulting cDNA served as sequencing template. Libraries were prepared by immunoSEQ multiplex PCR; TCRdb keeps only in-frame clonotypes and omits some of them. The table lists some 120,000 clones, about 57% of them singletons. The clonotype comes from a human donor with alopecia areata. The starting material was CD4+ T cells sorted from blood, obtained at week 0.

The CDR3 loop reads CASSYDGTGGEYEQYF. In DNA, the CDR3 is TGTGCCAGCAGTTACGACGGGACAGGGGGCGAGTACGAGCAGTACTTC. The V gene is TRBV6-5, the J gene TRBJ2-7; 12 nucleotides line up with TRBD1. The V segment lost 2 bases and the J segment 4 bases; nucleotides outside the gene matches: 6. Germline V gives CDR1 MNHEY, CDR2 SVGAGI. The CDR3 contains 16 residues.